The 23 T cell receptor beta chains presented below share a single source sample, sequenced in a study of shared clonotypes between healthy human individuals. This table comes from immunoSEQ multiplex PCR, and its TCRdb copy is limited to in-frame clones, with some not included. The table records fewer than 850,000 clones, about two thirds of them present only once. Input material: memory CD4+ T cells sorted from blood. Sample subset: CD45RA-negative fraction. The receptors shown here come from a woman younger than 45 in good health.

Remarks on this clone: One junction end does not reproduce the germline sequence, and a read error may be involved. The V call is TRBV7-8, the J call TRBJ2-5; D is uncertain. Per germline, CDR1 SGHVS and CDR2 FQNEAQ. The CDR3 has 11 amino acids. The CDR3 region is CASSFVRTPYF. CDR3 nucleotides: TGTGCCAGCAGCTTCGTAAGGACCCCGTACTTC.

This clone came up once. CDR3 sequence: CASRDIGRSGQETQYF. CDR3 DNA sequence: TGTGCCAGCAGAGACATCGGGAGATCGGGCCAAGAGACCCAGTACTTC. This chain joins TRBV7-8 and TRBJ2-5; TRBD2 might be the D (6 bases). The CDR3 loop spans 16 amino acids. Germline lookup yields CDR1 SGHVS and CDR2 FQNEAQ. The V and J ends lost 6 bases and 1 base respectively, with 18 bases between them.

This rearrangement joins TRBV6-4 to TRBJ1-5; no firm D call. CDR3 length equals 13 residues. V dropped 3 bases and J dropped 4 bases, with 7 bases sitting between them. The germline V gene encodes CDR1 MRHNA and CDR2 SNTAGT. In DNA form, the CDR3 reads TGTGCCAGCAGTGAACTTTCTAATCAGCCCCAGCATTTT. Its translation: CASSELSNQPQHF.

Details on this clone: Within the sample, other DNA sequences also encode this same CDR3. The V call is TRBV11-3, the J call TRBJ1-1, with D uncertain. The CDR3 is made up of 13 amino acids. Trimming stripped 0 bases from V and 3 bases from J, with 5 bases between. The germline gives CDR1 SGHNT, CDR2 YENEEA. This chain's CDR3 is CASSLEPDTEAFF. The CDR3 DNA follows: TGTGCCAGCAGCTTAGAGCCGGACACTGAAGCTTTCTTT.

This clone was seen more than once but under ten times. The chain combines TRBV6-5 with TRBJ2-2, with 8 bases matching TRBD2. The CDR3 length is 16 residues. V trimming: 0 bases; J trimming: 6 bases; junction bases outside the gene matches: 6. Germline loops: CDR1 MNHEY, CDR2 SVGAGI. The CDR3 region is CASSYSRRTSPGELFF. The CDR3 DNA follows: TGTGCCAGCAGTTACTCACGCCGGACTAGCCCCGGGGAGCTGTTTTTT.

This clone was detected a few times. The chain links TRBV13 to TRBJ1-2; possible D gene TRBD1, 6 bases. V lost 3 bases and J lost 4, with 9 bases in between. Germline CDR1 and CDR2: PRHDT and FYEKMQ (reference sequence). The CDR3 consists of 13 residues. As DNA, the CDR3 is TGTGCCAGCAGCTTCAGGGGTAGCTATGGCTACACCTTC. Encoded protein: CASSFRGSYGYTF.

CDR3 residues: CAWSDPGRPQHF. The DNA of the CDR3 is TGTGCCTGGAGCGACCCCGGGCGGCCCCAGCATTTT. The V call is TRBV30, the J call TRBJ1-5; D gene uncertain. The germline CDR1 and CDR2 sequences are GTSNPN and SVGIG (reference sequence). This CDR3 has 12 amino acids. V dropped 3 bases and J dropped 9 bases, with 12 bases sitting between them.

The rearrangement uses TRBV19 and TRBJ1-5; D is uncertain. The CDR3 sequence is 13 residues long. The ends were cut back, 6 bases at V and 5 bases at J, with 11 bases in the middle. Germline V gives CDR1 LNHDA, CDR2 SQIVND (reference sequence). The CDR3 is CASRGRVHQPQHF. Here the CDR3 DNA reads TGTGCCAGTAGGGGAAGAGTGCATCAGCCCCAGCATTTT.

The rearrangement uses TRBV6-5 and TRBJ1-1; D perhaps matches TRBD1 (5 bases). Trimming left V 8 bases short and J 0 bases short, with 13 bases between. The germline V gene has CDR1 MNHEY and CDR2 SVGAGI. The CDR3 runs to 14 residues. CDR3 sequence: CASSFRDLNTEAFF. In DNA form, the CDR3 reads TGTGCCAGCTCGTTCAGGGATTTGAACACTGAAGCTTTCTTT.

V is TRBV7-6 and J is TRBJ2-5, with 9 bases aligning to TRBD2. CDR1 SGHVS and CDR2 FNYEAQ come from the germline V gene. V gave up 1 base and J gave up 2 bases; unmatched junction bases: 8. This CDR3 region has 17 residues. CDR3 amino acids: CASSLDEGTSRQETQYF. The CDR3 DNA follows: TGTGCCAGCAGCTTAGACGAGGGGACTAGCAGACAAGAGACCCAGTACTTC.

This clone was seen repeatedly, ten times or more. The V call is TRBV6-1, the J call TRBJ1-1; 8 bases line up with TRBD1. Germline V gene data show CDR1 as MNHNS and CDR2 as SASEGT. V dropped 7 bases and J dropped 7; count of bases not matched to a gene: 11. The CDR3 extends over 14 amino acids. The CDR3 is CASIPRQGRFEAFF. The CDR3 DNA follows: TGTGCCAGCATTCCTCGACAGGGGAGGTTTGAAGCTTTCTTT.

This clone was counted ten times or more. Additional DNA sequences in this sample encode the identical CDR3. The chain is built from TRBV6-1 and TRBJ1-2, with 7 bases identical to TRBD1. CDR3 size: 13 residues. Germline loops: CDR1 MNHNS, CDR2 SASEGT. With 6 bases clipped from V and 2 bases from J, the junction kept 3 bases outside the gene matches. The CDR3 reads CASSPQGNYGYTF. The CDR3 coding sequence is TGTGCCAGCAGCCCACAGGGGAACTATGGCTACACCTTC.

V gene TRBV18 combines with J gene TRBJ1-4, with 12 bases fitting TRBD1. Germline CDR1 and CDR2: KGHSH and LQKENI. The trim removed 4 bases at V and 7 bases at J, leaving 4 bases unmatched. The CDR3 has 15 amino acids. CDR3 in DNA: TGTGCCAGCTCACTTATGGGACAGGGGGCTGAAAAACTGTTTTTT. Translation gives CASSLMGQGAEKLFF.

This clone turned up a few times. This sequence joins TRBV4-1 and TRBJ2-7; D possibly corresponds to TRBD2 (6 bases). Germline V lookup: CDR1 MGHRA, CDR2 YSYEKL. Trimming left V 4 bases short and J 5 bases short, with 18 bases between. This CDR3 is built from 15 residues. CDR3: CASSPEGGSRHEQYF. The CDR3 DNA sequence: TGCGCCAGCAGCCCGGAGGGTGGGAGTCGCCACGAGCAGTACTTC.

J is TRBJ2-7 and V is TRBV6-5; 7 bases agree with TRBD1. This CDR3 comprises 13 residues. After removal of 7 bases from V and 3 bases from J, the junction contained 6 bases not matched to a gene. Per germline, CDR1 MNHEY and CDR2 SVGAGI. The CDR3 bases are TGTGCCAGCAAGAAGGGACAGAACTACGAGCAGTACTTC. It encodes CASKKGQNYEQYF.

This rearrangement joins TRBV7-8 to TRBJ2-7, with D uncertain. CDR1 and CDR2 (germline): SGHVS, FQNEAQ. Trimming cost V 5 bases and J 1 base, with 12 bases left between them. The CDR3 covers 14 residues. CDR3 loop: CASSIQTSSYEQYF. The DNA for the CDR3 is TGTGCCAGCAGCATACAGACCTCATCCTACGAGCAGTACTTC.

The chain combines TRBV7-9 with TRBJ2-3; 8 bases agree with TRBD2. The CDR3 is 14 amino acids. Per germline, CDR1 SEHNR and CDR2 FQNEAQ (reference sequence). Trimming cost V 5 bases and J 5 bases; bases outside gene matches: 6. CDR3 loop: CASSLTGGVDTQYF. The CDR3, as DNA: TGTGCCAGCAGCCTGACCGGGGGGGTAGATACGCAGTATTTT.

The chain combines TRBV11-1 with TRBJ2-1; 8 bases map to TRBD2. The junction had 4 bases not matched to a gene; V was cut back by 2 bases and J by 4 bases. The CDR3 has 15 residues. Germline V gene sequence: CDR1 SGHAT, CDR2 FQDESV (reference sequence). Here the CDR3 DNA reads TGTGCCAGCAGCTTAACCAGCGGGAGTTACAATGAGCAGTTCTTC. It encodes CASSLTSGSYNEQFF.

This rearrangement joins TRBV6-5 to TRBJ1-5, with D unresolved. Trimming cost V 6 bases and J 3 bases, with 6 bases left between them. Germline CDR1 MNHEY, CDR2 SVGAGI. CDR3 length: 12 amino acids. The CDR3 DNA follows: TGTGCCAGCAGGGCCGCCAATCAGCCCCAGCATTTT. It yields the protein CASRAANQPQHF.

This chain joins TRBV5-1 and TRBJ1-1; D is undetermined. The CDR3 is 11 amino acids. Looked up from germline, CDR1 is SGHRS and CDR2 is YFSETQ. V was cut by 5 bases and J by 4 bases, with 6 bases left in between. CDR3 sequence (DNA): TGCGCCAGCAGGGCCGGCACTGAAGCTTTCTTT. This codes for CASRAGTEAFF.

This clone was picked up one time. The chain recombines TRBV19 with TRBJ2-7, with 10 bases matching TRBD1. V trimming: 3 bases; J trimming: 2 bases; junction bases outside the gene matches: 7. This CDR3 has 16 residues. Germline CDR1 is LNHDA and CDR2 is SQIVND (reference sequence). The CDR3 DNA sequence: TGTGCCAGTAGTATCGGCCGGGACAGGGGAGCCTACGAGCAGTACTTC. Protein: CASSIGRDRGAYEQYF. Full variable domain (remainder filled in from reference TRBV19 and TRBJ2-7): DGGITQSPKYLFRKEGQNVTLSCEQNLNHDAMYWYRQDPGQGLRLIYYSQIVNDFQKGDIAEGYSVSREKKESFPLTVTSAQKNPTAFYLCASSIGRDRGAYEQYFGPGTRLTVT.

This rearrangement joins TRBV5-1 to TRBJ1-5; TRBD1 matches 9 bases. With 7 bases clipped from V and 3 bases from J, the junction kept 2 bases outside the gene matches. Germline V gene lookup returns CDR1 SGHRS and CDR2 YFSETQ. CDR3 length: 13 residues. This CDR3 is CASRDRDNQPQHF. The CDR3 DNA is TGCGCCAGCCGGGACAGGGACAATCAGCCCCAGCATTTT. Full variable domain (missing parts from reference TRBV5-1 and TRBJ1-5): KAGVTQTPRYLIKTRGQQVTLSCSPISGHRSVSWYQQTPGQGLQFLFEYFSETQRNKGNFPGRFSGRQFSNSRSEMNVSTLELGDSALYLCASRDRDNQPQHFGDGTRLSIL.

This clone was recorded at least ten times. The chain is built from TRBV7-2 and TRBJ1-3; D ambiguous. The CDR3 is 13 amino acids. Germline CDR1 is SGHTA and CDR2 is FQGNSA. V was shortened by 5 bases and J by 1 base, with 6 bases between the two germline ends. The CDR3 is CASSPRSGNTIYF. DNA for the CDR3: TGTGCCAGCAGCCCTAGGTCTGGAAACACCATATATTTT.